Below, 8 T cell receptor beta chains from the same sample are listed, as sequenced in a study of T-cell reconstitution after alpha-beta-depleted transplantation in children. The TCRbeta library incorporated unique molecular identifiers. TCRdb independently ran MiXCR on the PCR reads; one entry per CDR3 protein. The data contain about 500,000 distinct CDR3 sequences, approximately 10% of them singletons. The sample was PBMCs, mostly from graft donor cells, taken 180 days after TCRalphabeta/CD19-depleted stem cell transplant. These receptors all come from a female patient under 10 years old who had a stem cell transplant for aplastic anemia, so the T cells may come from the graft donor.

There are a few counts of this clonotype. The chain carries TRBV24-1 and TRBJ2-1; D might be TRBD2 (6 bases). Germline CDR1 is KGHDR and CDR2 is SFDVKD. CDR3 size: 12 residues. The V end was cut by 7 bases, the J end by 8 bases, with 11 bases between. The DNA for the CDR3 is TGTGCCACCAGAGCTTGGGGGGATGAGCAGTTCTTC. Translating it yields CATRAWGDEQFF.

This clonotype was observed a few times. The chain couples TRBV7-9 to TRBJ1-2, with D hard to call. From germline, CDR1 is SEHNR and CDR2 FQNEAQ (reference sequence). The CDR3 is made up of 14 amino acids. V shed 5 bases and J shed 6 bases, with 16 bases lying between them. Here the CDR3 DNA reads TGTGCCAGCAGCCCTCTCCCGGCGGGCGATGGCTACACCTTC. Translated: CASSPLPAGDGYTF.

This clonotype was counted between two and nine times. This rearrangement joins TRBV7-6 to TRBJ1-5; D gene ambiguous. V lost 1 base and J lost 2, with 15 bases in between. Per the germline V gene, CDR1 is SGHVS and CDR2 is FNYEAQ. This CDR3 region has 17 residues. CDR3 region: CASSLESRSLGNQPQHF. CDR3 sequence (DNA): TGTGCCAGCAGCTTAGAGTCACGGAGTCTTGGCAATCAGCCCCAGCATTTT.

The CDR3 loop is CASSFYDEQYF. The CDR3 coding sequence is TGTGCCAGCAGTTTCTACGATGAGCAGTACTTC. The chain combines TRBV6-2 or TRBV6-3 with TRBJ2-7; no clear D. Germline CDR1 and CDR2: MNHEY and SVGEGT. V gave up 4 bases and J gave up 7 bases, with 8 bases separating them. The CDR3 totals 11 residues.

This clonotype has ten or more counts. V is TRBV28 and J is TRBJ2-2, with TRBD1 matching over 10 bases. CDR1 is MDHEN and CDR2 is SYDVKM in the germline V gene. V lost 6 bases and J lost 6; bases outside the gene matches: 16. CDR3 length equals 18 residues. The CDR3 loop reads CASSPLPPGQGTSGELFF. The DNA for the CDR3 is TGTGCCAGCAGCCCGCTTCCGCCGGGACAGGGGACGTCCGGGGAGCTGTTTTTT.

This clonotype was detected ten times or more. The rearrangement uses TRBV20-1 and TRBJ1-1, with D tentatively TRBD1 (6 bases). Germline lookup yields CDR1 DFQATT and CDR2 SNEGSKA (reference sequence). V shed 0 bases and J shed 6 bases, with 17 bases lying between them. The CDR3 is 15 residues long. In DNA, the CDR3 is TGCAGTGCTAGAGATCCCCTGGGGGCCCTCGCTGAAGCTTTCTTT. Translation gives CSARDPLGALAEAFF.

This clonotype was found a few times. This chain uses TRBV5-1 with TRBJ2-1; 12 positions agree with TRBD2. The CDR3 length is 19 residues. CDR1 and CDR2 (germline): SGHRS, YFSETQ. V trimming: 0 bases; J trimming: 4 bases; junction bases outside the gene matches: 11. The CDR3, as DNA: TGCGCCAGCAGCTTGGCGGGCCTAGCGGGAGGGCCGAGTTACAATGAGCAGTTCTTC. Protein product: CASSLAGLAGGPSYNEQFF.

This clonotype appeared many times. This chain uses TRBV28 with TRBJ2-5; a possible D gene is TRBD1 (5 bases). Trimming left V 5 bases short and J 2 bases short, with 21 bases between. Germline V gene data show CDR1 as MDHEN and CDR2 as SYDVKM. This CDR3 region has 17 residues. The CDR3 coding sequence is TGTGCCAGCAGTCACAAATTTGACAGTAGAATTCAAGAGACCCAGTACTTC. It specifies CASSHKFDSRIQETQYF.